These T cell receptor beta chains were read from a single sample in a study of T-cell reconstitution after alpha-beta-depleted transplantation in children. TCRdb re-called the PCR reads through MiXCR, storing one row per CDR3 protein. Among about 610,000 distinct CDR3 sequences, about 11% were seen once, and the ten largest hold less than 5%. The material was PBMCs from the stem cell graft donor, obtained from the stem cell graft. These TCRs come from a human donor who donated a stem cell graft to a child with acute myeloid leukemia. Each CDR3 is given with its conserved first and last residue.

>TRBJ1-1|TRBV3-1
CASSQAQGAHTEAFF
>TRBJ2-1|TRBV14
CASSHYKILAGLNEQFF
>TRBJ2-1|TRBV7-2
CASSFQLPEQFF
>TRBJ1-1|TRBV5-6
CASSLPRPPANTEAFF
>TRBJ2-7|TRBV28
CASSIPGQYSYEQYF
>TRBJ1-5|TRBV24-1
CATSDPGQGGQPQHF
>TRBJ2-1|TRBV10-3
CAISWKINDNEQFF
>TRBJ1-1|TRBV7-2
CASSLVVGLDTEAFF
>TRBJ2-5|TRBV6-2/TRBV6-3
CASSSSGLPVQYF
>TRBJ2-5|TRBV5-1
CASSPRLAGTQETQYF
>TRBJ2-3|TRBV29-1
CSVVGSRHSTDTQYF
>TRBJ2-1|TRBV24-1
CATSDLGQGGYNEQFF
>TRBJ1-2|TRBV24-1
CATSDPTVNYGYTF
>TRBJ2-7|TRBV5-1
CASSPGVKSYEQYF
>TRBJ1-6|TRBV7-2
CASSPRGGVNNSPLHF
>TRBJ2-1|TRBV20-1
CSAIAGTGYNEQFF
>TRBJ2-3|TRBV7-9
CASSQNKPDTQYF
>TRBJ2-5|TRBV5-1
CASRREAVGETQYF
>TRBJ2-2|TRBV6-2/TRBV6-3
CASSPLAELFF
>TRBJ1-6|TRBV9
CASSAYQGLYNSPLHF
>TRBJ2-7|TRBV20-1
CSARNGRVAYEQYF
>TRBJ2-1|TRBV30
CAWSVSVYNEQFF
>TRBJ2-1|TRBV24-1
CATSDLRESSYNEQFF
>TRBJ2-7|TRBV28
CASGLGEQYF
>TRBJ1-5|TRBV12-3/TRBV12-4
CAGWTRGNQPQHF
>TRBJ1-2|TRBV27
CASGKDLYGYTF
>TRBJ2-5|TRBV6-1
CASSWTGQGGETLYF
>TRBJ2-5|TRBV20-1
CSAVAVVQETQYF
>TRBJ2-7|TRBV20-1
CSASLTGVGRDEQYF
>TRBJ2-5|TRBV5-5
CASSFWLAGGLETQYF
>TRBJ2-3|TRBV28
CASSLGDRGRTDTQYF
>TRBJ2-6|TRBV20-1
CIPGRTGVSGANVLTF
>TRBJ2-2|TRBV9
CASSPPTLLQLFF
>TRBJ2-5|TRBV30
CASSRGSKETQYF
>TRBJ2-7|TRBV15
CATSSTGKEQYF
>TRBJ1-5|TRBV6-2/TRBV6-3
CASSRGGGNQPQHF